This T cell receptor beta chain was retrieved from a study of cytomegalovirus exposure and HLA in healthy donors. The table lists this clone with a few counts. Its antigen is as yet unknown. Healthy bone marrow donors made up the cohort. PCR employed 60 Vbeta and 13 Jbeta primers. Measured with immunoSEQ multiplex PCR; TCRdb has only the in-frame clones, and not every one. The table includes 120,000 or so clones, less than 85% detected once. Trimming pared 6 bases from V and 0 bases from J, leaving 14 bases between. Germline V gene data show CDR1 as MNHNS and CDR2 as SASEGT. The CDR3 length is 15 residues. Study-level findings and limits: Later analysis showed TCR association rates varying by HLA locus, highest for DRB1 and lowest for HLA-C. In a later analysis, most CMV-associated TCR beta chains appeared HLA-restricted.

This TCR came from a man under 40 in good health and CMV-seronegative. Sequencing was carried out using PBMCs. The rearrangement links TRBV6-1 to TRBJ1-1; D gene unclear. The CDR3 nucleotides are TGTGCCAGCAGCGATGGACCGGGATTGAACACTGAAGCTTTCTTT. It specifies CASSDGPGLNTEAFF.